Listed below are T cell receptor beta chains from one sample, sequenced in a study of cytomegalovirus exposure and HLA in healthy donors. Sequencing was performed with immunoSEQ multiplex PCR; in TCRdb, only in-frame clones are kept and a portion is missing. There are some 240,000 clones in the sample; around 73% occur only once, and around 4% lies in the top ten. Sequencing used PBMCs. The receptors originated from a male donor in good health and CMV-seronegative. The CDR3 runs from the conserved cysteine through the conserved F or W.

TRBJ2-7 TRBV29-1 CSVVRGNTYEQYF
- TRBV27 CASSPQPTFSYEQYF
TRBJ1-5 TRBV18 CASSPPMAKRPQHF
TRBJ2-7 TRBV5-4 CASSTRAGTREQYF
TRBJ2-7 TRBV29-1 CSVMEGSQGEQYF
TRBJ2-1 TRBV6-5 CASSSWTGGAYNEQFF
TRBJ1-1 TRBV5-6 CASSSRGTNSMNTEAFF
TRBJ1-2 TRBV19 CASMRDRGPLGGYTF
TRBJ2-3 TRBV7-3 CASSWGPGSSDTQYF
TRBJ1-3 TRBV9 CASSGTGISSGNTIYF
TRBJ2-5 TRBV7-9 CSSSLGRVGTGRETQYF
TRBJ2-5 TRBV9 CASSVDAGETQYF
TRBJ2-5 TRBV7-3 CASSKTGTGAETQYF
TRBJ2-7 TRBV28 CASSAGSSYEQYF
TRBJ1-4 TRBV5-1 CASSLAGGSGEKLFF
TRBJ1-2 TRBV25-1 CASGTGRNYGYTF
TRBJ2-6 TRBV28 CASSPYTSGASGANVLTF
TRBJ2-3 TRBV9 CASGAGGLAARNTQYF
TRBJ2-7 TRBV5-1 CASSLVGSGSRAYEQYF
TRBJ2-3 TRBV27 CASSLGTHPDTQYF
TRBJ1-1 TRBV11-2 CASSWEGRTEAFF
TRBJ1-4 TRBV30 CASQGQSGLEKLFF
TRBJ1-1 TRBV4-2 CASSQEPPGAFF
TRBJ1-4 TRBV5-1 CASSTGGPATNEKLFF
TRBJ1-4 TRBV15 CATSRDRATNEKLFF
TRBJ2-3 TRBV6-6 CASSPRGTQYF
TRBJ2-1 TRBV9 CASSVGGSGRRDEQFF
TRBJ2-5 TRBV5-4 CASSFGDRGRVETQYF
TRBJ2-5 TRBV10-3 CAISRASGETQYF
TRBJ2-1 TRBV7-3 CASSLGLGLAGGDEQFF
TRBJ2-7 TRBV27 CASTSGTSEQYF
TRBJ2-1 TRBV2 CASSGTSGRYYEQFF
TRBJ1-2 TRBV19 CASSALTGTGGGYTF
TRBJ1-5 TRBV6-5 CASSHRQFGNQPQHF
TRBJ1-1 TRBV4-1 CASSQDLRVTEAFF
TRBJ2-2 TRBV9 CASSVATNPGELFF
TRBJ2-2 TRBV6-1 CASSEFGDRRYAGELFF
- TRBV27 CASRKQGISYEQYF
TRBJ2-1 TRBV7-3 CASSLGVRQGGDEQFF
TRBJ2-2 TRBV23-1 CASSHLVPTLRTGGNTGELFF
TRBJ1-1 TRBV2 CASSGQGVEAFF